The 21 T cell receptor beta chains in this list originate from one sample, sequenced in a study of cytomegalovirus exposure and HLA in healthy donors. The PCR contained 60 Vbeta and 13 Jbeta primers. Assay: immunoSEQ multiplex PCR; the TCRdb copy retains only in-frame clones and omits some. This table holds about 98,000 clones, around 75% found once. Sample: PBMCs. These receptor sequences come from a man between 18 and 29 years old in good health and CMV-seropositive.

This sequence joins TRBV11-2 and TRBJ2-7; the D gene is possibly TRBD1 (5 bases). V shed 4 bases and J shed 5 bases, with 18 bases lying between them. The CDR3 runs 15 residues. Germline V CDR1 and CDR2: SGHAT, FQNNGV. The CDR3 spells CASSSPVKGAHEQYF. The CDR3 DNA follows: TGTGCCAGCAGCTCCCCGGTGAAAGGGGCCCACGAGCAGTACTTC.

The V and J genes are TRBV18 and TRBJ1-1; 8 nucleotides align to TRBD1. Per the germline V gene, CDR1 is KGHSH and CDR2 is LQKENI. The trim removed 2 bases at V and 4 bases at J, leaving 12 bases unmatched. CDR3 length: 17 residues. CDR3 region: CASSPGGRGRASTEAFF. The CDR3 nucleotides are TGTGCCAGCTCACCAGGCGGCAGGGGGCGCGCGAGCACTGAAGCTTTCTTT.

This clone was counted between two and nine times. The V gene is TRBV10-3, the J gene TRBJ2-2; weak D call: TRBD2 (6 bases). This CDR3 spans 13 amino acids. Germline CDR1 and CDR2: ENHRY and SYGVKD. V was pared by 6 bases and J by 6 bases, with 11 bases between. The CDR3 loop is CAIRFREAGELFF. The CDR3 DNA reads TGTGCCATCAGGTTCAGGGAGGCCGGGGAGCTGTTTTTT.

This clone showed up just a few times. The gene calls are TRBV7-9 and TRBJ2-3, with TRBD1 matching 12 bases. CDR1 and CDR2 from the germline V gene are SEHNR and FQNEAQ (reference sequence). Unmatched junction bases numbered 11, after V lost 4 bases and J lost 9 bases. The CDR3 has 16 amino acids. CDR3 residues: CASSSPGQGAGRTQYF. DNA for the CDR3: TGTGCCAGCAGCTCGCCGGGACAGGGGGCAGGGAGGACGCAGTATTTT.

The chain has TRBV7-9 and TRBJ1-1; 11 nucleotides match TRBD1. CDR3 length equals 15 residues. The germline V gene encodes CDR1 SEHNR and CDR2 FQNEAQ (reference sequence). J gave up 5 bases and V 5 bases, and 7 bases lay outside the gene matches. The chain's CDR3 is CASSPGTGGLTEAFF. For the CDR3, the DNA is TGTGCCAGCAGCCCCGGGACAGGGGGTTTAACTGAAGCTTTCTTT.

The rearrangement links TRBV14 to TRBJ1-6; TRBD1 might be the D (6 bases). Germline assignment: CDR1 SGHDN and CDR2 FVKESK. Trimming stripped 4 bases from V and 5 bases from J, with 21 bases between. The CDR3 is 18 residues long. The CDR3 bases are TGTGCCAGCAGCCCTGGGGGGGGCACCACTCCCCATAATTCACCCCTCCACTTT. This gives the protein CASSPGGGTTPHNSPLHF. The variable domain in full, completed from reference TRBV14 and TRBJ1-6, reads EAGVTQFPSHSVIEKGQTVTLRCDPISGHDNLYWYRRVMGKEIKFLLHFVKESKQDESGMPNNRFLAERTGGTYSTLKVQPAELEDSGVYFCASSPGGGTTPHNSPLHFGNGTRLTVT.

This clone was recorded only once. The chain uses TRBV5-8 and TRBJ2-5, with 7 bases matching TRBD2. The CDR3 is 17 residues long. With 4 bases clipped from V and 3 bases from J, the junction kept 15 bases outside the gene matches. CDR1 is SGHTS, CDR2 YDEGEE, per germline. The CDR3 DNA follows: TGTGCCAGCAGCCCTTGGTGGTTTGGGACTAACGAAGAGACCCAGTACTTC. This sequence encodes CASSPWWFGTNEETQYF.

In DNA form, the CDR3 reads TGTGCCATCAGTGGGGGGCTAGCTAACACAGATACGCAGTATTTT. This encodes CAISGGLANTDTQYF. The chain combines TRBV10-3 with TRBJ2-3, with D tentatively TRBD1 (6 bases). The V and J ends lost 4 bases and 2 bases respectively, with 13 bases between them. The CDR3 is 15 residues long. Germline lookup yields CDR1 ENHRY and CDR2 SYGVKD.

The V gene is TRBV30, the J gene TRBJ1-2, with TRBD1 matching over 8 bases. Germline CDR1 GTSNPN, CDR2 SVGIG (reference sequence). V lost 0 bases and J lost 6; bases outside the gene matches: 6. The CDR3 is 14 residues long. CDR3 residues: CAWSVTGAPNGYTF. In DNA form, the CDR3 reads TGTGCCTGGAGTGTGACAGGGGCTCCCAATGGCTACACCTTC.

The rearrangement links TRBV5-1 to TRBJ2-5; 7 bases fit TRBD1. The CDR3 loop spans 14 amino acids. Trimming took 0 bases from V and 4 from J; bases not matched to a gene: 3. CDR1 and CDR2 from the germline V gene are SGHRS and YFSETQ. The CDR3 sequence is CASSLGAGGETQYF. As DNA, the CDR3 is TGCGCCAGCAGCTTGGGGGCAGGGGGAGAGACCCAGTACTTC.

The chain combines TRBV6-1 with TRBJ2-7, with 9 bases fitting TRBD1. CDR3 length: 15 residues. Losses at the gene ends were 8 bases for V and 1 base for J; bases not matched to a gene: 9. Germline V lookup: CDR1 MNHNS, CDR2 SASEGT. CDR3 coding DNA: TGTGCCAGCTGGCCGGGACAGGGTTTGTCCTACGAGCAGTACTTC. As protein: CASWPGQGLSYEQYF.

CDR3 coding DNA: TGTGCCAGCAGTTCTGGGCAAATAGCCAAAAACATTCAGTACTTC. Amino acids: CASSSGQIAKNIQYF. The chain has TRBV28 and TRBJ2-4, with unresolved D. From germline, CDR1 is MDHEN and CDR2 SYDVKM. CDR3 length: 15 amino acids. Between the trimmed V and J ends, which lost 4 bases and 0 bases, there was a span of 10 bases.

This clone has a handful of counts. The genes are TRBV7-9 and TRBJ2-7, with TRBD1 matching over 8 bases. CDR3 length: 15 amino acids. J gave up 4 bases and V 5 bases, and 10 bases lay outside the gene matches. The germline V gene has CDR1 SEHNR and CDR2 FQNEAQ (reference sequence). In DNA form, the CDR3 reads TGTGCCAGCAGCCCAATGGACAGGGTGGGTTACGAGCAGTACTTC. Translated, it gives CASSPMDRVGYEQYF.

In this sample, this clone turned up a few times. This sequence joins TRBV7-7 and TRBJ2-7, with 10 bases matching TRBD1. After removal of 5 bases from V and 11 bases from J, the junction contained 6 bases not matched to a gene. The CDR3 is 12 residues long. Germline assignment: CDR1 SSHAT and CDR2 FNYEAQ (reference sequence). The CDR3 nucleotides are TGTGCCAGCAGCCCCATCGGGACAGGGGAGTACTTC. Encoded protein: CASSPIGTGEYF.

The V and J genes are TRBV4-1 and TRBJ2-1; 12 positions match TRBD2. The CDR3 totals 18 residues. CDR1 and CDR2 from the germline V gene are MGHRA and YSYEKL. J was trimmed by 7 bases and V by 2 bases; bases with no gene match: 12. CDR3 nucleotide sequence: TGCGCCAGCAGCCAAACGTGGACGCGGACTAGCGGGGAGAATGAGCAGTTCTTC. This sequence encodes CASSQTWTRTSGENEQFF.

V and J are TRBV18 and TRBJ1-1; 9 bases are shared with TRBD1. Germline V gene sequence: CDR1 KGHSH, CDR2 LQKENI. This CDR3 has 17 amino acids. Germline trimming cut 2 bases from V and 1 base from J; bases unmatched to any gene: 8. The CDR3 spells CASSPFTGGFQNTEAFF. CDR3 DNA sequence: TGTGCCAGCTCACCATTTACAGGGGGCTTTCAGAACACTGAAGCTTTCTTT.

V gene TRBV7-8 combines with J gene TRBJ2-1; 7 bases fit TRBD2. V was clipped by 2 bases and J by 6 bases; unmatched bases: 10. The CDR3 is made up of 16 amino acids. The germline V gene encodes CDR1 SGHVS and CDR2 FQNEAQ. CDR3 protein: CASSLSPGGLFNEQFF. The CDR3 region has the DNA TGTGCCAGCAGCTTATCCCCGGGGGGTTTATTCAATGAGCAGTTCTTC. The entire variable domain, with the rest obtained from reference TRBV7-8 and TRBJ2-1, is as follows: GAGVSQSPRYKVAKRGQDVALRCDPISGHVSLFWYQQALGQGPEFLTYFQNEAQLDKSGLPSDRFFAERPEGSVSTLKIQRTQQEDSAVYLCASSLSPGGLFNEQFFGPGTRLTVL.

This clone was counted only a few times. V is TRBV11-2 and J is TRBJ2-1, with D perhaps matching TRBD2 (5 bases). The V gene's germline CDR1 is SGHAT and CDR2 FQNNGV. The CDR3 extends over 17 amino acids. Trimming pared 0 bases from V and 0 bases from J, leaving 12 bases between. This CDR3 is CASSLDRAGRSYNEQFF. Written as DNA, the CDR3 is TGTGCCAGCAGCTTAGATCGGGCGGGCCGCTCCTACAATGAGCAGTTCTTC.

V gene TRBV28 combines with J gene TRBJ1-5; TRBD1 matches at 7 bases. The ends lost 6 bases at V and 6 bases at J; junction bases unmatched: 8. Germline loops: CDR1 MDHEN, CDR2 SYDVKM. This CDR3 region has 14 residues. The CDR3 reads CASRPQGLSQPQHF. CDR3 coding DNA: TGTGCCAGCAGGCCACAGGGGTTGAGTCAGCCCCAGCATTTT.

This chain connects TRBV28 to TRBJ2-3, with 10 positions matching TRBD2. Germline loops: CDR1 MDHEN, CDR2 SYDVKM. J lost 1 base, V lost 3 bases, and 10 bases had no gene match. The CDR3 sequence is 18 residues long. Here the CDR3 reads CASSLFGSGGSRTDTQYF. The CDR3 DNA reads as TGTGCCAGCAGTTTGTTCGGTAGCGGGGGGAGTCGCACAGATACGCAGTATTTT.

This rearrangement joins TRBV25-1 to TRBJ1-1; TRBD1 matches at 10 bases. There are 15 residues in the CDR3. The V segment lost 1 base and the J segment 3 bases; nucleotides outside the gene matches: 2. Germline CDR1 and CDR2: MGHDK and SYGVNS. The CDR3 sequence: CASSEFGTGDTEAFF. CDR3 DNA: TGTGCCAGCAGTGAATTTGGGACAGGGGACACTGAAGCTTTCTTT. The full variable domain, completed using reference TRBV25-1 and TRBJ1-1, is EADIYQTPRYLVIGTGKKITLECSQTMGHDKMYWYQQDPGMELHLIHYSYGVNSTEKGDLSSESTVSRIRTEHFPLTLESARPSHTSQYLCASSEFGTGDTEAFFGQGTRLTVV.